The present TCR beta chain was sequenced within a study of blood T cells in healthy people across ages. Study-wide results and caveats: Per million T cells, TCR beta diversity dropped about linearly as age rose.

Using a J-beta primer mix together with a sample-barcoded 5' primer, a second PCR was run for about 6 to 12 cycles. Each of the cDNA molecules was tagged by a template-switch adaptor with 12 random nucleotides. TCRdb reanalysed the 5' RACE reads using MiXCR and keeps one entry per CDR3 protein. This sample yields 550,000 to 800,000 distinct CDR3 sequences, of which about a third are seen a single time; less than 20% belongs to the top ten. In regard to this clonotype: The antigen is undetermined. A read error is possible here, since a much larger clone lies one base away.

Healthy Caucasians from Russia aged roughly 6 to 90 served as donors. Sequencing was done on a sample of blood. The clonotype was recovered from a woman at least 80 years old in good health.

CDR3 nucleotide sequence: TGCGCCAGCAGCCTCGACAGGGGAGCTAACCATGGCTACACCTTC. Residues: CASSLDRGANHGYTF. V and J are TRBV4-3 and TRBJ1-2; 8 bases agree with TRBD1. Germline V CDR1 and CDR2: LGHNA, YSLEER. The CDR3 consists of 15 residues.